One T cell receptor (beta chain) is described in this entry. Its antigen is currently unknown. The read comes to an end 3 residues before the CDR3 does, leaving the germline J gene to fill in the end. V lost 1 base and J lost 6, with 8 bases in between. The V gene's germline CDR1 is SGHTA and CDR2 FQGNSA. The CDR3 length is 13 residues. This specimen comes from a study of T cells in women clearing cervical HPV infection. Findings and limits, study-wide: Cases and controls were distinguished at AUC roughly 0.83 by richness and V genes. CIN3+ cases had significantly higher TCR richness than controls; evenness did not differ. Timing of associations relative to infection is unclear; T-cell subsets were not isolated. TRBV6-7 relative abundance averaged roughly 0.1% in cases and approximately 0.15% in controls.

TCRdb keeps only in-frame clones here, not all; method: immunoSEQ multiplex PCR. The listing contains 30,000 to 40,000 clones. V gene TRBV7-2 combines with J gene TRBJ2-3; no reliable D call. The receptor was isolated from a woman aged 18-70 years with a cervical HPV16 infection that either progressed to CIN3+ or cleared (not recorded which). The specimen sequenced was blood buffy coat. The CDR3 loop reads CASSLDVGDTQYF. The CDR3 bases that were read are TGTGCCAGCAGCTTAGACGTCGGTGATACG.